This T cell receptor beta chain was profiled in a study of blood T cells in healthy people across ages. Study-wide findings and caveats: Relative to aged donors, long-lived donors carried more naive CD4+ cells and displayed higher diversity.

CDR1 LNHNV and CDR2 YYDKDF come from the germline V gene (reference sequence). The V and J ends lost 0 bases and 6 bases, in that order; junction bases with no gene match: 5. The CDR3 contains 16 residues. A minimum of 7 million PBMCs was isolated per sample. This clonotype has just a few counts. Its specificity is unknown. For the second PCR, which ran for about 6 to 11 cycles, a sample-barcoded 5' primer and a J-beta primer mix were used. Through a template-switch adaptor with 12 random nucleotides, each cDNA molecule received a tag. TCRdb called the 5' RACE reads again in MiXCR, with one record for every CDR3 protein. The sample carries approximately 800,000 distinct CDR3 sequences, 50% to 65% recorded once.

The sequence was collected from a man of 80 years or more in good health. The material sequenced was blood. The chain combines TRBV15 with TRBJ2-1; 10 bases map to TRBD2. The CDR3 is CATSRELAGIGNEQFF. CDR3 bases: TGTGCCACCAGCAGAGAACTAGCGGGAATCGGCAATGAGCAGTTCTTC. Complete variable domain (other parts from reference TRBV15 and TRBJ2-1): DAMVIQNPRYQVTQFGKPVTLSCSQTLNHNVMYWYQQKSSQAPKLLFHYYDKDFNNEADTPDNFQSRRPNTSFCFLDIRSPGLGDTAMYLCATSRELAGIGNEQFFGPGTRLTVL.